These 11 T cell receptor beta chains originate from one sample sequenced in a study of CD8 T cell repertoires and HIV-1 epitope variants. Measured with immunoSEQ multiplex PCR; TCRdb has only the in-frame clones, and not every one. This table holds around 5,200 clones, around 59% found once. No cognate antigen is known for these TCRs. Sequenced input: cultured CD8+ T cells derived from PBMCs. The origin of the receptors is a male donor with HIV.

The chain links TRBV11-2 to TRBJ2-5, with 10 bases identical to TRBD1. Germline CDR1 SGHAT, CDR2 FQNNGV. Trimming at V came to 2 bases and at J to 4 bases, leaving 13 bases not matched to a gene. This CDR3 has 18 residues. The CDR3 region is CASSLPPGTGDLSETQYF. The CDR3, as DNA: TGTGCCAGCAGCTTACCCCCAGGGACAGGGGATCTCTCAGAGACCCAGTACTTC.

This chain links TRBV28 with TRBJ1-1, with TRBD1 matching 8 bases. Unmatched junction bases numbered 3, after V lost 5 bases and J lost 1 base. The CDR3 loop spans 14 amino acids. Germline V gives CDR1 MDHEN, CDR2 SYDVKM. The CDR3 sequence is CASSRTGQNTEAFF. The CDR3 bases are TGTGCCAGCAGTCGGACAGGGCAGAACACTGAAGCTTTCTTT.

The chain combines TRBV9 with TRBJ2-7; TRBD2 matches 13 bases. The CDR3 is 18 residues long. Germline assignment: CDR1 SGDLS and CDR2 YYNGEE. The junction had 12 bases not matched to a gene; V was cut back by 0 bases and J by 6 bases. CDR3 region: CASSVDEGLAGLLGEQYF. The CDR3 DNA reads as TGTGCCAGCAGCGTAGATGAGGGACTAGCGGGATTATTAGGCGAGCAGTACTTC. The entire variable domain, with the rest obtained from reference TRBV9 and TRBJ2-7, is as follows: DSGVTQTPKHLITATGQRVTLRCSPRSGDLSVYWYQQSLDQGLQFLIQYYNGEERAKGNILERFSAQQFPDLHSELNLSSLELGDSALYFCASSVDEGLAGLLGEQYFGPGTRLTVT.

This clone was recorded a few times. The chain recombines TRBV19 with TRBJ2-7; TRBD1 agrees at 9 bases. Germline trimming cut 5 bases from V and 3 bases from J; bases unmatched to any gene: 5. The CDR3 runs 14 residues. Germline V gene sequence: CDR1 LNHDA, CDR2 SQIVND (reference sequence). The CDR3 region has the DNA TGTGCCAGTAGTCCCGGGACAGGGAACTACGAGCAGTACTTC. This translates into CASSPGTGNYEQYF.

This clone turned up a few times. The J gene is TRBJ2-1, the V gene TRBV6-5; D gene unclear. Germline CDR1 is MNHEY and CDR2 is SVGAGI. Trimming pared 4 bases from V and 6 bases from J, leaving 13 bases between. CDR3 length equals 14 residues. The CDR3 loop is CASSSLGRSNEQFF. The DNA of the CDR3 is TGTGCCAGCAGTTCCCTCGGCAGGTCCAATGAGCAGTTCTTC.

V is TRBV2 and J is TRBJ2-2; D is ambiguous. Per germline, CDR1 SNHLY and CDR2 FYNNEI. CDR3 length equals 14 residues. V was clipped by 3 bases and J by 7 bases, with 12 bases between them. CDR3 protein: CASSDGLVGGELFF. CDR3 nucleotide sequence: TGTGCCAGCAGTGATGGGTTGGTGGGCGGGGAGCTGTTTTTT.

The table lists this clone with a few counts. This chain connects TRBV28 to TRBJ1-1; TRBD1 matches at 7 bases. After removal of 2 bases from V and 5 bases from J, the junction contained 5 bases not matched to a gene. The length of the CDR3 is 14 residues. Germline CDR1 MDHEN, CDR2 SYDVKM. CDR3 DNA sequence: TGTGCCAGCAGTTTAGAGACAGGGAGTACTGAAGCTTTCTTT. Its protein is CASSLETGSTEAFF.

V and J are TRBV2 and TRBJ1-6; D is ambiguous. CDR1 is SNHLY, CDR2 FYNNEI, per germline. With 5 bases removed from V and 0 bases from J, the gap between germline ends came to 14 bases. The CDR3 contains 17 residues. CDR3 region: CASSPDMPSSYNSPLHF. CDR3 DNA: TGTGCCAGCAGTCCAGACATGCCGAGCTCCTATAATTCACCCCTCCACTTT.

The chain is built from TRBV28 and TRBJ1-1; D remains unclear. The V end was cut by 1 base, the J end by 2 bases, with 11 bases between. This CDR3 comprises 15 residues. Germline CDR1 and CDR2: MDHEN and SYDVKM. CDR3 bases: TGTGCCAGCAGTTTATTGTCAGGAACTAACACTGAAGCTTTCTTT. Residues: CASSLLSGTNTEAFF.

The chain couples TRBV14 to TRBJ2-6; D is perhaps TRBD2 (6 bases). Germline CDR1 SGHDN, CDR2 FVKESK. V lost 4 bases and J 2 bases, leaving 15 bases between the germline ends. CDR3 length: 17 amino acids. The CDR3 bases are TGTGCCAGCAGCCCCCACAGGAGGGGCCCTGGGGCCAACGTCCTGACTTTC. Its protein is CASSPHRRGPGANVLTF.

The chain couples TRBV19 to TRBJ2-3, with 10 bases aligning to TRBD2. The CDR3 has 14 amino acids. V lost 9 bases and J lost 2; bases outside the gene matches: 5. Germline V gives CDR1 LNHDA, CDR2 SQIVND (reference sequence). The CDR3 DNA follows: TGTGCCAGCCGAGGGACTAGCGACACAGATACGCAGTATTTT. Encoded protein: CASRGTSDTDTQYF.